The 4 T cell receptor beta chains listed next were all sequenced from one sample in a study of CXCR3 chemokines and chemotherapy response in bladder cancer. Via MiXCR, TCRdb re-called the PCR reads, giving one row per CDR3 protein. The sample has around 2,000 distinct CDR3 sequences, about 18% seen once; the top ten hold roughly a third. Collection took place from a patient whose treatment included neoadjuvant chemotherapy. Receptors originate from a human donor with bladder cancer that responded to neoadjuvant chemotherapy.

This clonotype was detected a few times. The chain joins TRBV25-1 to TRBJ1-1; D remains ambiguous. The CDR3 loop spans 11 amino acids. V dropped 2 bases and J dropped 6 bases, with 4 bases sitting between them. In germline, CDR1 is MGHDK, CDR2 SYGVNS. The CDR3 DNA reads TGTGCCAGCAGTGAAAATGCTGAAGCTTTCTTT. Translation gives CASSENAEAFF. Full variable domain (remainder filled in from reference TRBV25-1 and TRBJ1-1): EADIYQTPRYLVIGTGKKITLECSQTMGHDKMYWYQQDPGMELHLIHYSYGVNSTEKGDLSSESTVSRIRTEHFPLTLESARPSHTSQYLCASSENAEAFFGQGTRLTVV.

This clonotype was found many times. The V and J genes are TRBV30 and TRBJ2-1; unclear D gene. The CDR3 contains 12 residues. Germline CDR1 and CDR2: GTSNPN and SVGIG (reference sequence). Trimming cost V 1 base and J 2 bases, with 3 bases left between them. CDR3 DNA sequence: TGTGCCTGGAGTGGCCCCTACAATGAGCAGTTCTTC. Its translation is CAWSGPYNEQFF. Using reference TRBV30 and TRBJ2-1 for the parts outside the CDR3, the full variable domain is SQTIHQWPATLVQPVGSPLSLECTVEGTSNPNLYWYRQAAGRGLQLLFYSVGIGQISSEVPQNLSASRPQDRQFILSSKKLLLSDSGFYLCAWSGPYNEQFFGPGTRLTVL.

By sample fraction, this clonotype is large (0.1 to 1%). The gene calls are TRBV19 and TRBJ2-5; D remains unclear. Looked up from germline, CDR1 is LNHDA and CDR2 is SQIVND (reference sequence). V lost 3 bases to trimming and J lost 4 bases, with 3 bases between them. The CDR3 loop spans 11 amino acids. The CDR3 sequence is CASSIRETQYF. Here the CDR3 DNA reads TGTGCCAGTAGTATTAGAGAGACCCAGTACTTC.

This clonotype occurred a few times. J is TRBJ2-1 and V is TRBV9, with D unresolved. V was cut by 0 bases and J by 7 bases, with 8 bases left in between. The germline V gene has CDR1 SGDLS and CDR2 YYNGEE. The CDR3 is 13 residues long. The CDR3 bases are TGTGCCAGCAGCGTAGCGTCAGCGAATGAGCAGTTCTTC. As protein: CASSVASANEQFF. Full variable domain (rest looked up from reference TRBV9 and TRBJ2-1): DSGVTQTPKHLITATGQRVTLRCSPRSGDLSVYWYQQSLDQGLQFLIQYYNGEERAKGNILERFSAQQFPDLHSELNLSSLELGDSALYFCASSVASANEQFFGPGTRLTVL.